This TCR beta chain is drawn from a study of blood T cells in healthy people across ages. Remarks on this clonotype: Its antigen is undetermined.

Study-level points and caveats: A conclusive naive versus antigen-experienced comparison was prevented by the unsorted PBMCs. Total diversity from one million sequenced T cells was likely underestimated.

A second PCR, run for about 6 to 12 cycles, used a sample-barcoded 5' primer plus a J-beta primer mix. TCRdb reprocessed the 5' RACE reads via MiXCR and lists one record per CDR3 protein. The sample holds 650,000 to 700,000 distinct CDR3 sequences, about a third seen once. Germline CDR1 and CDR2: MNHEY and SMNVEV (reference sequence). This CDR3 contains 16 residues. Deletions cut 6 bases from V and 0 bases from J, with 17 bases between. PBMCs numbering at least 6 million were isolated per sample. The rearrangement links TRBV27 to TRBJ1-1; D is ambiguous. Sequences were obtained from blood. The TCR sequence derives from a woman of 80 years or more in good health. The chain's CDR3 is CASSGSGKIMNTEAFF. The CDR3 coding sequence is TGTGCCAGCAGCGGGTCGGGCAAGATCATGAACACTGAAGCTTTCTTT.